This T cell receptor beta chain is drawn from a study of cytomegalovirus exposure and HLA in healthy donors. Study details: HLA-typed donors were the source of 86 million or so unique TCRs held in an early data release.

The CDR3 consists of 16 residues. CDR1 and CDR2 (germline): MNHNY, SVGAGI (reference sequence). Trimming removed 5 bases from V and 1 base from J, with 12 bases in between. Use of 60 Vbeta and 13 Jbeta primers characterized the PCR. Method: immunoSEQ multiplex PCR; TCRdb's copy keeps in-frame clones and lacks some. The sample gives about 160,000 clones, approximately 70% of which show up once; roughly 6.6% is in the top ten. Healthy bone marrow donors made up the donors. The sample comprised PBMCs. V gene TRBV6-6 combines with J gene TRBJ2-6; a weak D match, TRBD1 (6 bases). This clonotype was obtained from a man in his forties in good health and CMV-seropositive. For the CDR3, the DNA is TGTGCCAGCAGTCCTCGGGACATGTCTGGGGCCAACGTCCTGACTTTC. This gives the protein CASSPRDMSGANVLTF.